A selection of T cell receptor beta chains follows, all from one sample in a study of cytomegalovirus exposure and HLA in healthy donors. Sequencing was performed with immunoSEQ multiplex PCR; in TCRdb, only in-frame clones are kept and a portion is missing. The sample carries under 200,000 clones, about 70% recorded once. Material for sequencing was PBMCs. These receptors were collected from a woman aged 25 to 45 in good health and CMV-seronegative. Each CDR3 is given with its conserved first and last residue. A D gene is named only where the DNA matches it firmly. Size is stated for part of the rows, as once, few or many counts, or as a class when the clone is expanded.

j_gene | d_gene | abundance | v_gene | CDR3nt | CDR3aa
TRBJ1-5 | TRBD1 | once | TRBV6-6 | TGTGCCAGCAGTCGCGGGACAGGGCAGAATCAGCCCCAGCATTTT | CASSRGTGQNQPQHF
TRBJ2-3 | TRBD1 | - | TRBV5-4 | TGTGCCAGCACCGGGACAGGGATCACAGATACGCAGTATTTT | CASTGTGITDTQYF
TRBJ2-1 | - | - | TRBV12-5 | TGTGCTAGTGGCGCCCTGGGGGCTGAGCAGTTCTTC | CASGALGAEQFF
TRBJ2-5 | TRBD1 | few | TRBV7-7 | TGTGCTAGCAGCCTTCGACAGGGGGAGGAGACCCAGTACTTC | CASSLRQGEETQYF
TRBJ1-4 | - | - | TRBV14 | TGTGCCAGCAGCCTTCAACAGGGTATAGGCGAAAAACTGTTTTTT | CASSLQQGIGEKLFF
TRBJ2-1 | TRBD1 | - | TRBV7-9 | TGTGCCAGCAGCCTACCCGGGACAGGGTACAATGAGCAGTTCTTC | CASSLPGTGYNEQFF
TRBJ1-2 | - | - | TRBV9 | TGTGCCAGCAGCGTGGCAGGGGAAGGCTACACCTTC | CASSVAGEGYTF
TRBJ1-1 | - | few | TRBV15 | TGTGCCACCAGCAGTAATTCCCTGGCCTGGCAGACTGAAGCTTTCTTT | CATSSNSLAWQTEAFF
TRBJ2-7 | - | once | TRBV5-1 | TGCGCCAGCAGCTTCCTGGAGCAGGGAACCTACGAGCAGTACTTC | CASSFLEQGTYEQYF
TRBJ1-2 | TRBD1 | once | TRBV27 | TGTGCCAGCAGTCCATGGACAGGGGATTCGAAAGGCTACACCTTC | CASSPWTGDSKGYTF
TRBJ2-3 | TRBD2 | - | TRBV15 | TGTGCCACCAGCAGTGTTCCGGGACTAGCGGGAGGGCCTGGGGATACGCAGTATTTT | CATSSVPGLAGGPGDTQYF
TRBJ2-7 | TRBD1 | few | TRBV6-1 | TGTGCCAGCAGTGATCTTGAGGGGGCTGACGAGCAGTACTTC | CASSDLEGADEQYF
TRBJ1-1 | - | - | TRBV6-5 | TGTGCCGTTTGGGGAGGGACTGAAGCTTTCTTT | CAVWGGTEAFF
TRBJ1-1 | - | - | TRBV18 | TGTGCCAGCTCACCGCGACTTGAAGCTTTCTTT | CASSPRLEAFF
TRBJ2-1 | TRBD2 | - | TRBV5-4 | TGTGCCAGCAGCCCCTTGAAAGCGGGAGGGCCGGTGAGTAAGTTCTTC | CASSPLKAGGPVSKFF
TRBJ1-2 | - | - | TRBV6-5 | TGTGCCAGCAGGACGCGGGGGCTTGGCTATGGCTACACCTTC | CASRTRGLGYGYTF
TRBJ1-6 | - | - | TRBV6-6 | TGTGCCAGCAGCAGTCTCGTCTCTAATTCACCCCTCCACTTT | CASSSLVSNSPLHF
TRBJ2-1 | - | few | TRBV5-1 | TGCGCCAGCAGATCATCCGAGGGTACGCCCTACAATGAGCAGTTCTTC | CASRSSEGTPYNEQFF
TRBJ2-3 | - | - | TRBV18 | TGTGCCAGCTCACCACCCGGGACAGATACGCAGTATTTT | CASSPPGTDTQYF
TRBJ2-5 | - | - | TRBV28 | TGTGCCAGCAGCCCGCTGACACTGCCCCTGGAGACCCAGTACTTC | CASSPLTLPLETQYF
TRBJ1-1 | TRBD1 | - | TRBV15 | TGTGCCACCAGCAGACGTCAGGGGGCTGCCACTGAAGCTTTCTTT | CATSRRQGAATEAFF
TRBJ2-5 | TRBD2 | - | TRBV13 | TGTGCCAGCAGCCCGGGACTAGCGGTCCTAAACGGGGAGACCCAGTACTTC | CASSPGLAVLNGETQYF
TRBJ2-3 | - | - | TRBV7-3 | TGTGCCAGCAGCATAGGGGCAGGGGCATATGCAGATACGCAGTATTTT | CASSIGAGAYADTQYF
TRBJ2-1 | TRBD2 | - | TRBV29-1 | TGCAGCGTATACCCCCGACTAGCGGTAAACAATGAGCAGTTCTTC | CSVYPRLAVNNEQFF
TRBJ1-4 | - | - | TRBV14 | TGTGCCAGCAGCCAAGCGAGTGGTAATGAAAAACTGTTTTTT | CASSQASGNEKLFF
TRBJ2-1 | - | - | TRBV5-1 | TGCGCCAGCAGCGGAGGAGGTGGACAGATCAATGAGCAGTTCTTC | CASSGGGGQINEQFF
TRBJ1-1 | - | - | TRBV7-9 | TGTGCCAGCAGCTTCGGGGGGTTGAACACTGAAGCTTTCTTT | CASSFGGLNTEAFF